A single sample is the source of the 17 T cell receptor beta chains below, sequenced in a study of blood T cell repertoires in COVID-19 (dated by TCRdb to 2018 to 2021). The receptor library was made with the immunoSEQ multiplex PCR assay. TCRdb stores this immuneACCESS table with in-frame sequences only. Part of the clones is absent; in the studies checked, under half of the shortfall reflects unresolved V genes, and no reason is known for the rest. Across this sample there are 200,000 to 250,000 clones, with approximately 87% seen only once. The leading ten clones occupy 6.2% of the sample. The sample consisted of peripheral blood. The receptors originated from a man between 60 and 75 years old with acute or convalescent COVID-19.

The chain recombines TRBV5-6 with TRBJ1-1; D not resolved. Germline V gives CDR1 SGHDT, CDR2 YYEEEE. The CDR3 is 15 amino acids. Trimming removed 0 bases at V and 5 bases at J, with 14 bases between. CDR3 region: CASSLDSREFTEAFF. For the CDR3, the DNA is TGTGCCAGCAGCTTGGACAGCCGAGAATTTACTGAAGCTTTCTTT.

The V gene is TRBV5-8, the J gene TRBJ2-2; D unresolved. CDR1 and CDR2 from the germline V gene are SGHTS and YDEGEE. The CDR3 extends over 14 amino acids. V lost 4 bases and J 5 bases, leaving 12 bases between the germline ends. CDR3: CASSPRLDTGELFF. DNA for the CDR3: TGTGCCAGCAGCCCCAGACTGGATACCGGGGAGCTGTTTTTT.

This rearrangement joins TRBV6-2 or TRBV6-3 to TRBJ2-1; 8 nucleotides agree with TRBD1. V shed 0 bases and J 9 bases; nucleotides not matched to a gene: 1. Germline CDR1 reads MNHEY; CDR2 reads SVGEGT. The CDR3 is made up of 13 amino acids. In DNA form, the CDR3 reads TGTGCCAGCAGTTACTCGGGGACAGGTGAGCAGTTCTTC. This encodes CASSYSGTGEQFF.

CDR3 protein: CAWRAGGWTEAFF. CDR3 bases: TGTGCCTGGAGGGCAGGGGGATGGACTGAAGCTTTCTTT. The V and J genes are TRBV30 and TRBJ1-1, with 7 bases fitting TRBD1. This CDR3 has 13 residues. Germline V CDR1 and CDR2: GTSNPN, SVGIG (reference sequence). The V segment lost 3 bases and the J segment 5 bases; nucleotides outside the gene matches: 6.

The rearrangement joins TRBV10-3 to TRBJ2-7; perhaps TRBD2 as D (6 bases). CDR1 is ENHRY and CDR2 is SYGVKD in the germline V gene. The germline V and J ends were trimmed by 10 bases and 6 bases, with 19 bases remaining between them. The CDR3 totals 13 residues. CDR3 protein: CASQAGLTGEQYF. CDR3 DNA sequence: TGTGCCAGCCAAGCGGGCCTAACGGGCGAGCAGTACTTC.

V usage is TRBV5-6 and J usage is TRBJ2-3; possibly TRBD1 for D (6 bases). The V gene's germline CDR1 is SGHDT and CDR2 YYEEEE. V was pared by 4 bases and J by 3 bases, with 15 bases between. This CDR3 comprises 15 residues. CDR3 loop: CASSPRPGVTDTQYF. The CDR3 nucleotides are TGTGCCAGCAGCCCCCGGCCAGGGGTAACAGATACGCAGTATTTT.

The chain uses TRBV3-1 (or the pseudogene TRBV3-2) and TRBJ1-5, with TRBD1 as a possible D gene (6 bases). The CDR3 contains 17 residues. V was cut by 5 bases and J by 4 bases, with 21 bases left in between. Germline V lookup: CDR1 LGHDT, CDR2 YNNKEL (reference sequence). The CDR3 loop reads CASSESGGARRNQPQHF. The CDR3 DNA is TGTGCCAGCAGCGAAAGCGGGGGGGCTCGAAGGAATCAGCCCCAGCATTTT.

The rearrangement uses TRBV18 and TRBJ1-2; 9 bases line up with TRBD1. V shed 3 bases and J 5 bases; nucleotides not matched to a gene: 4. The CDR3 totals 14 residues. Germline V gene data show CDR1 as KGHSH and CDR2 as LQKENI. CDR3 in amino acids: CASSPGQGGYGYTF. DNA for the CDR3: TGTGCCAGCTCACCGGGACAGGGCGGGTATGGCTACACCTTC.

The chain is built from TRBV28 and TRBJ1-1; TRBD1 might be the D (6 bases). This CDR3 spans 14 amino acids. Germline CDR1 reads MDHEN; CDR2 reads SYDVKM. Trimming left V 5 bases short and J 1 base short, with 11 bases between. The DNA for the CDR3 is TGTGCCAGCAGTCTCCCACAGGGGAACACTGAAGCTTTCTTT. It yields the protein CASSLPQGNTEAFF.

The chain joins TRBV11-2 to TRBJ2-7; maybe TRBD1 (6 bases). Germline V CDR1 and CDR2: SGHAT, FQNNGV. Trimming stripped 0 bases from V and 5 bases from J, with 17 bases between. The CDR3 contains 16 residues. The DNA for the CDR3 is TGTGCCAGCAGCTTAGATCAGGACAGTGGCCACCACGAGCAGTACTTC. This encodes CASSLDQDSGHHEQYF.

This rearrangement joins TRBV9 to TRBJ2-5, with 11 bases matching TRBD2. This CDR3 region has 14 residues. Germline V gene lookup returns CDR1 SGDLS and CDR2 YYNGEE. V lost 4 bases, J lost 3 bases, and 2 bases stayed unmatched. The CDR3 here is CASSMGLAEETQYF. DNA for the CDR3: TGTGCCAGCAGCATGGGACTAGCGGAAGAGACCCAGTACTTC.

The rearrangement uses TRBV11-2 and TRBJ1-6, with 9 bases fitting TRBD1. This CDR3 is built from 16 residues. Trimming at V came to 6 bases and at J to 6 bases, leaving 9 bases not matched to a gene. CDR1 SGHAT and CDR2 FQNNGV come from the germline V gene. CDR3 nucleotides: TGTGCCAGCAGGCCTCCGGGACAGGGAGTTAATTCACCCCTCCACTTT. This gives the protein CASRPPGQGVNSPLHF.

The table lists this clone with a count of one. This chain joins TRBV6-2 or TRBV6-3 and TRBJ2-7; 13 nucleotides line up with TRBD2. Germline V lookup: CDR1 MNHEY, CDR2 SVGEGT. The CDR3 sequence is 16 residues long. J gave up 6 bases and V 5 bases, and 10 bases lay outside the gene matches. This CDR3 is CASSSGTSGIRVEQYF. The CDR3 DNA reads TGTGCCAGCAGTAGTGGGACTAGCGGGATACGGGTCGAGCAGTACTTC.

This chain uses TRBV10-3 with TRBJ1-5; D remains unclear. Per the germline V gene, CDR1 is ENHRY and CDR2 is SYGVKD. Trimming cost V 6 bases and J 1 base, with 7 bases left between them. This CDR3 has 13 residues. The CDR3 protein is CAIRADSNQPQHF. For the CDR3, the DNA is TGTGCCATCAGAGCGGACAGCAATCAGCCCCAGCATTTT.

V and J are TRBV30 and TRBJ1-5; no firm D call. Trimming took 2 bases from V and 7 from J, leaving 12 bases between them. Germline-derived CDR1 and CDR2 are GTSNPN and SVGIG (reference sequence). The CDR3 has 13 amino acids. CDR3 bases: TGTGCCTGGAGTAGAGGGAGTGGGCAGCCCCAGCATTTT. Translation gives CAWSRGSGQPQHF.

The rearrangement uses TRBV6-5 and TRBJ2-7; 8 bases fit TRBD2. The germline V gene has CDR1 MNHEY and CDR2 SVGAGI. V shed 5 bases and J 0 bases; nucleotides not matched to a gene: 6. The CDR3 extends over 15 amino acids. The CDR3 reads CASSLLAGSSYEQYF. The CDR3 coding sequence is TGTGCCAGCAGTCTCCTAGCGGGTTCCTCCTACGAGCAGTACTTC.

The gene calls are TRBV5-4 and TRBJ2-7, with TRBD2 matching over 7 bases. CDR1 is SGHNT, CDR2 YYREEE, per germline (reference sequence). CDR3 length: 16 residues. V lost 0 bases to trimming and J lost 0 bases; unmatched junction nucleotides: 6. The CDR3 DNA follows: TGTGCCAGCAGCTTGGGCCGGGCTAGCGGCTCCTACGAGCAGTACTTC. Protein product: CASSLGRASGSYEQYF.